The sequence of this T cell receptor beta chain was determined in a study of T cells in Graves' hyperthyroidism and ophthalmopathy. Regarding the study as a whole: Appearing also in blood were most of the thyroid clonotypes expanded above 0.001.

RNA transcripts provided the source from which TCR beta CDR3 regions were amplified. A first-round RT-PCR of the TCR CDR3 used the HTBI primer set. From the multiplex PCR reads, TCRdb called clonotypes with MiXCR, one entry per CDR3 protein. The sample has almost 600,000 distinct CDR3 sequences, approximately 15% seen once. Diagnostic decisions used clinical symptoms, serum thyroxine and TRAb, thyroid ultrasound and orbital computed tomography. Cells are PBMCs isolated from over 7.5 ml of fresh blood. This CDR3 spans 15 amino acids. The ends were cut back, 6 bases at V and 0 bases at J, with 11 bases in the middle. Germline V lookup: CDR1 SNHLY, CDR2 FYNNEI. This clonotype was counted at least ten times. Antigen unknown.

Sequenced: blood. The chain is built from TRBV2 and TRBJ2-2; possible D gene TRBD1, 6 bases. This receptor was taken from a woman in her 30s with Graves' hyperthyroidism that later progressed to Graves' ophthalmopathy. CDR3 sequence (DNA): TGTGCCAGCAGCGGACAGCCGCCGAACACCGGGGAGCTGTTTTTT. It encodes CASSGQPPNTGELFF.